Listed below are T cell receptor beta chains from one sample, sequenced in a study of regulatory T cells in long-lasting Graves disease. TCRdb reprocessed the multiplex PCR reads with MiXCR, giving one entry per CDR3 protein. The sample gives 500,000 to 700,000 distinct CDR3 sequences, about 16% of which show up once; around 19% is in the top ten. The same sample was also studied in work on T cells in Graves' hyperthyroidism and ophthalmopathy.

The material was peripheral blood mononuclear cells (PBMCs), obtained at new diagnosis, from a patient treated with antithyroid drugs. The receptors were sampled from a woman in her twenties or thirties with Graves disease. CDR3s include the opening cysteine and the closing phenylalanine or tryptophan. Each record gives: CDR3 protein, CDR3 DNA, clone size, J gene, V gene, D gene. A D gene is named only where the DNA matches it firmly. A row's size may be missing; if present it is once, few, many or a size class.

CDR3: CSARQTGALDTQYF
DNA: TGCAGTGCTAGACAGACAGGGGCCCTAGATACGCAGTATTTT
size: few
J: TRBJ2-3
V: TRBV20-1
D: TRBD1

CDR3: CASSPGGGAYTGELFF
DNA: TGTGCCAGCAGCCCAGGGGGAGGGGCCTACACCGGGGAGCTGTTTTTT
size: .
J: TRBJ2-2
V: TRBV7-8
D: .

CDR3: CASGQGGGSPLHF
DNA: TGTGCCAGCGGACAGGGGGGGGGATCACCCCTCCACTTT
size: .
J: TRBJ1-6
V: TRBV13
D: TRBD1

CDR3: CASSSTDRDYTEAFF
DNA: TGTGCCAGCAGCAGCACGGACAGGGACTACACTGAAGCTTTCTTT
size: few
J: TRBJ1-1
V: TRBV5-6
D: TRBD1

CDR3: CAWSPGLAGVSQYF
DNA: TGTGCCTGGAGTCCAGGGCTAGCGGGAGTATCGCAGTATTTT
size: .
J: TRBJ2-3
V: TRBV30
D: TRBD2

CDR3: CASSRATPGNIQYF
DNA: TGTGCCAGCAGTCGCGCCACCCCGGGAAACATTCAGTACTTC
size: few
J: TRBJ2-4
V: TRBV7-2
D: .

CDR3: CASSLDRLSTDTQYF
DNA: TGTGCCAGCAGCCTCGACAGGCTAAGCACAGATACGCAGTATTTT
size: few
J: TRBJ2-3
V: TRBV11-1
D: .

CDR3: CASTRDGNTQYF
DNA: TGTGCCAGCACCCGGGACGGGAATACGCAGTATTTT
size: few
J: TRBJ2-3
V: TRBV27
D: .

CDR3: CASSFRESTGELFF
DNA: TGTGCCAGCAGTTTTCGGGAGAGTACCGGGGAGCTGTTTTTT
size: many
J: TRBJ2-2
V: TRBV6-5
D: .

CDR3: CASSSYRDTEAFF
DNA: TGTGCCAGCAGCTCTTACAGAGACACTGAAGCTTTCTTT
size: many
J: TRBJ1-1
V: TRBV11-3
D: .

CDR3: CASKKWRTRDVSYEQYF
DNA: TGTGCCAGCAAAAAGTGGAGGACCCGGGACGTCTCCTACGAGCAGTACTTC
size: .
J: TRBJ2-7
V: TRBV6-1
D: .

CDR3: CASSKVTGISYEQYF
DNA: TGTGCCAGCAGTAAGGTGACAGGAATCTCCTACGAGCAGTACTTC
size: many
J: TRBJ2-7
V: TRBV28
D: .

CDR3: CASSGDTGDGYAF
DNA: TGTGCCAGCAGTGGGGACACCGGGGATGGCTACGCCTTC
size: once
J: TRBJ1-2
V: TRBV2
D: .

CDR3: CASRDRGQNEQYF
DNA: TGTGCCAGCAGGGACAGGGGGCAGAACGAGCAGTACTTC
size: few
J: TRBJ2-7
V: TRBV2
D: TRBD1

CDR3: CASSGLGTDTQYF
DNA: TGTGCCAGCAGCGGTCTTGGGACAGATACGCAGTATTTT
size: many
J: TRBJ2-3
V: TRBV9
D: .

CDR3: CASSQSRVSGEQYF
DNA: TGTGCCAGCAGCCAATCGCGGGTTTCGGGGGAGCAGTACTTC
size: .
J: TRBJ2-7
V: TRBV14
D: .

CDR3: CASVRTSGVPTDTQYF
DNA: TGTGCCAGCGTCCGGACTAGCGGGGTCCCCACAGATACGCAGTATTTT
size: many
J: TRBJ2-3
V: TRBV7-8
D: TRBD2

CDR3: CASSLGLREIYEQYF
DNA: TGTGCCAGCAGCTTAGGCCTCCGGGAGATCTACGAGCAGTACTTC
size: few
J: TRBJ2-7
V: TRBV7-2
D: .

CDR3: CASSSTRGTGELFF
DNA: TGTGCCAGCAGTTCCACTAGGGGGACCGGGGAGCTGTTTTTT
size: many
J: TRBJ2-2
V: TRBV12-3/TRBV12-4
D: .

CDR3: CASSVTGVSYNSPLHF
DNA: TGTGCCAGCAGCGTGACAGGGGTATCCTATAATTCACCCCTCCACTTT
size: once
J: TRBJ1-6
V: TRBV9
D: TRBD1

CDR3: CASSRGVLMGGYTF
DNA: TGTGCCAGCAGCCGCGGGGTACTAATGGGCGGCTACACCTTC
size: many
J: TRBJ1-2
V: TRBV6-1
D: .

CDR3: CASARGGYEQYF
DNA: TGTGCCAGCGCAAGGGGCGGCTACGAGCAGTACTTC
size: .
J: TRBJ2-7
V: TRBV7-9
D: .

CDR3: CASSSHYGYTF
DNA: TGTGCCAGCAGTTCTCACTATGGCTACACCTTC
size: many
J: TRBJ1-2
V: TRBV28
D: .

CDR3: CALSKFGYNEQFF
DNA: TGTGCCCTAAGTAAATTCGGCTACAATGAGCAGTTCTTC
size: .
J: TRBJ2-1
V: TRBV6-1
D: .

CDR3: CASSPPIRSETQYF
DNA: TGTGCCAGCAGCCCTCCGATCCGTTCAGAGACCCAGTACTTC
size: many
J: TRBJ2-5
V: TRBV7-2
D: .

CDR3: CSALVLTGGAFGSTEAFF
DNA: TGCAGTGCCTTGGTCTTGACAGGGGGCGCATTCGGATCCACTGAAGCTTTCTTT
size: few
J: TRBJ1-1
V: TRBV20-1
D: TRBD1

CDR3: CASSPGVTSTDTQCF
DNA: TGTGCCAGCAGCCCGGGGGTTACTAGCACAGATACGCAGTGTTTT
size: .
J: TRBJ2-3
V: TRBV7-3
D: .